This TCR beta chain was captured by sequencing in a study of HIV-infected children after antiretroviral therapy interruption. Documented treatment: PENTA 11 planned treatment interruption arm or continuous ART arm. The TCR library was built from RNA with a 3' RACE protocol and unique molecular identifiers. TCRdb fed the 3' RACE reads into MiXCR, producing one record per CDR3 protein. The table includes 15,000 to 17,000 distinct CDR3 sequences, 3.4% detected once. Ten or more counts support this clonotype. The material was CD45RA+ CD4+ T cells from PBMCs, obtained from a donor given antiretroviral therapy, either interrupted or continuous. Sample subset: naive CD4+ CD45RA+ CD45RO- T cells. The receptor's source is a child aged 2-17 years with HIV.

This chain's CDR3 is CSVVVVAGEQFF. CDR3 sequence (DNA): TGCAGCGTTGTAGTGGTAGCCGGTGAGCAGTTCTTC. The chain recombines TRBV29-1 with TRBJ2-1, with D unresolved. Trimming left V 4 bases short and J 9 bases short, with 13 bases between. The CDR3 extends over 12 amino acids. Germline values: CDR1 SQVTM, CDR2 ANQGSEA.